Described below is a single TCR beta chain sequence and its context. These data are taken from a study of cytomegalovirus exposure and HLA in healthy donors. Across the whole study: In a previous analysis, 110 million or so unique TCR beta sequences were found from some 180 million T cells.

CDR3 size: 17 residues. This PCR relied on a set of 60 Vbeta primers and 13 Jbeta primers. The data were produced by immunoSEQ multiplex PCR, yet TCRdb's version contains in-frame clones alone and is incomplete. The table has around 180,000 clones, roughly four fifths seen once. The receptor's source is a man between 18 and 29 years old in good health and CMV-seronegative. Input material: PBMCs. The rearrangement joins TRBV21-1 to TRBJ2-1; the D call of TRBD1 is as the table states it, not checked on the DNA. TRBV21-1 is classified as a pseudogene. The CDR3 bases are TGTGCCAGCAGCAAGGGGACAGGGGGGGCTTCCTACAATGAGCAGTTCTTC. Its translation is CASSKGTGGASYNEQFF.